A selection of T cell receptor beta chains follows, all from one sample in a study of early T cells in non-severe SARS-CoV-2 infection. TCRdb passed the 5' RACE reads through MiXCR, listing each CDR3 protein once. The sample consists of 50,000 to 70,000 distinct CDR3 sequences, just under 15% of them appearing once. The sample in question was whole blood, obtained at baseline. These receptors were taken from an adult who was a healthcare worker with PCR-confirmed SARS-CoV-2 infection or an uninfected control (not recorded which). The CDR3 runs from the conserved cysteine through the conserved F or W. D genes are given only for firm matches. For some rows the clone size is stated as once, few or many, or as a class when expanded; others skip it.

>TRBV2|NA|few|TRBJ2-1
CASSLDVYNEQFF
TGTGCCAGCAGTCTCGACGTATACAATGAGCAGTTCTTC
>TRBV28|NA|many|TRBJ1-2
CASSSGQGSIYGYTF
TGTGCCAGCAGTTCTGGTCAGGGTAGTATCTATGGCTACACCTTC
>TRBV10-2|NA|few|TRBJ2-7
CASSESNRVHYEQYF
TGCGCCAGCAGTGAGTCGAACAGGGTTCACTACGAGCAGTACTTC
>TRBV7-8|NA|NA|TRBJ2-5
CASSTRQFRETQYF
TGTGCCAGCAGCACCCGACAGTTTCGGGAGACCCAGTACTTC
>TRBV4-2|TRBD1|NA|TRBJ1-6
CASSSRDSYNSPLHF
TGTGCCAGCAGCTCCCGGGACAGCTATAATTCACCCCTCCACTTT
>TRBV9|NA|NA|TRBJ1-1
CASSVAPENTEAFF
TGTGCCAGCAGCGTAGCGCCAGAGAACACTGAAGCTTTCTTT
>TRBV11-2|TRBD2|NA|TRBJ2-5
CASSTSGRAETQYF
TGTGCCAGCTCTACTAGCGGGAGAGCGGAGACCCAGTACTTC
>TRBV28|NA|few|TRBJ2-7
CARNKEQYF
TGTGCCAGAAATAAAGAGCAGTACTTC
>TRBV2|NA|many|TRBJ2-2
CASRDMPNTGELFF
TGTGCCAGCAGGGACATGCCGAACACCGGGGAGCTGTTTTTT
>TRBV6-5|NA|NA|TRBJ1-1
CASSRREGGMNTEAFF
TGTGCCAGCAGTCGTCGAGAGGGAGGGATGAACACTGAAGCTTTCTTT
>TRBV6-1|NA|NA|TRBJ2-3
CASSRAGPRADTQYF
TGTGCCAGCAGTAGAGCGGGCCCTCGGGCAGATACGCAGTATTTT
>TRBV5-1|NA|many|TRBJ1-2
CASSPSPATTNYGYTF
TGCGCCAGCAGCCCATCCCCGGCAACCACTAACTATGGCTACACCTTC
>TRBV6-6|NA|few|TRBJ2-7
CASSYSSIGYEQYF
TGTGCCAGCAGTTACTCGTCCATCGGCTACGAGCAGTACTTC
>TRBV6-5|TRBD2|many|TRBJ2-7
CASSYSGLAMYEQYF
TGTGCCAGCAGTTACTCGGGACTAGCTATGTACGAGCAGTACTTC
>TRBV10-3|TRBD1|many|TRBJ1-1
CASSGQGAGIKTEAFF
TGTGCCAGCTCCGGCCAGGGGGCGGGCATCAAAACTGAAGCTTTCTTT
>TRBV11-2|NA|few|TRBJ2-7
CASSLGPLQGYEQYF
TGTGCCAGCAGCCTAGGGCCATTACAGGGCTACGAGCAGTACTTC
>TRBV7-2|TRBD1|NA|TRBJ1-1
CASRLGRRTGLDTEAFF
TGTGCCAGCCGTTTAGGTAGGAGGACAGGGTTGGACACTGAAGCTTTCTTT
>TRBV6-1|NA|NA|TRBJ2-7
CASLSLTYYEQYF
TGTGCCAGCCTCAGTTTAACCTACTACGAGCAGTACTTC
>TRBV2|NA|many|TRBJ1-6
CASSERRIHNSPLHF
TGTGCCAGCAGTGAAAGGCGAATTCATAATTCACCCCTCCACTTT
>TRBV10-2|NA|few|TRBJ2-1
CATRQVNEQFF
TGCGCCACCCGGCAGGTAAATGAGCAGTTCTTC
>TRBV7-7|NA|many|TRBJ2-7
CASSFSQIDEQYF
TGTGCTAGCAGCTTCAGCCAGATTGACGAGCAGTACTTC
>TRBV7-9|NA|many|TRBJ1-5
CASSFNSPNQPQHF
TGTGCCAGCAGCTTTAACAGTCCCAATCAGCCCCAGCATTTT
>TRBV5-4|NA|few|TRBJ2-1
CASSAFHNEQFF
TGTGCCAGCAGCGCGTTCCACAACGAGCAGTTCTTC
>TRBV19|NA|NA|TRBJ2-2
CASTAHSPTVKATGELFF
TGTGCCAGTACCGCACACAGCCCGACGGTGAAGGCCACCGGGGAGCTGTTTTTT
>TRBV5-4|NA|few|TRBJ2-7
CASSLGQGSSYEQYF
TGTGCCAGCAGCTTAGGTCAGGGAAGCTCCTACGAGCAGTACTTC
>TRBV4-1|NA|many|TRBJ1-5
CASSQERDQPQHF
TGCGCCAGCAGCCAAGAGCGGGACCAGCCCCAGCATTTT
>TRBV6-5|NA|NA|TRBJ1-3
CASSPSEMISGNTIYF
TGTGCCAGCAGTCCTAGTGAGATGATCTCTGGAAACACCATATATTTT
>TRBV19|TRBD2|NA|TRBJ2-1
CASSTGLAGAPKQFF
TGTGCCAGTAGTACCGGACTAGCGGGGGCCCCGAAGCAGTTCTTC
>TRBV6-6|TRBD1|NA|TRBJ2-3
CASGGQGGSTDTQYF
TGTGCCAGCGGGGGACAGGGGGGAAGCACAGATACGCAGTATTTT
>TRBV7-6|TRBD1|NA|TRBJ1-5
CASSKTRDSLGSNQPQHF
TGTGCCAGCAGCAAAACCCGGGACAGCCTTGGTAGCAATCAGCCCCAGCATTTT
>TRBV11-2|TRBD1|NA|TRBJ2-7
CASSVTGDSYEWQYF
TGTGCCAGCAGCGTGACAGGGGATTCCTACGAGTGGCAGTACTTC
>TRBV11-2|TRBD1|many|TRBJ1-1
CASSLIPGGATEAFF
TGTGCCAGCAGCTTAATCCCAGGGGGCGCGACTGAAGCTTTCTTT
>TRBV5-5|TRBD2|many|TRBJ2-7
CASSETGTSSAEQYF
TGTGCCAGCAGCGAAACCGGGACTAGCTCCGCCGAGCAGTACTTC
>TRBV27|TRBD1|NA|TRBJ2-7
CASSYGQGSYEQYF
TGTGCCAGCAGTTATGGACAGGGGAGCTACGAGCAGTACTTC
>TRBV5-1|TRBD1|NA|TRBJ2-7
CASSAAGTGTGEQYF
TGCGCCAGCAGCGCTGCCGGGACAGGGACGGGAGAGCAGTACTTC
>TRBV29-1|TRBD1|many|TRBJ2-7
CSVVGTGGAYEQYF
TGCAGCGTGGTAGGGACAGGGGGGGCCTACGAGCAGTACTTC
>TRBV18|NA|NA|TRBJ2-1
CASSPMKTSQGNEQFF
TGTGCCAGCTCACCAATGAAGACTTCCCAGGGAAATGAGCAGTTCTTC
>TRBV6-6|NA|NA|TRBJ2-3
CATRQDFTDTQYF
TGTGCCACTCGACAGGATTTCACAGATACGCAGTATTTT
>TRBV18|TRBD1|many|TRBJ1-1
CASSAGDRDTEAFF
TGTGCCAGCTCGGCAGGAGACAGGGATACTGAAGCTTTCTTT
>TRBV7-3|NA|few|TRBJ2-3
CASSLSRAGDTQYF
TGTGCCAGCAGTCTTTCACGCGCCGGGGATACGCAGTATTTT
>TRBV6-5|TRBD1|NA|TRBJ2-1
CASSYPGGTGELF
TGTGCCAGCAGTTACCCTGGGGGGACAGGGGAGCTCTTC
>TRBV28|TRBD1|NA|TRBJ2-7
CASGPGQTYEQYF
TGTGCCAGCGGACCGGGACAGACCTACGAGCAGTACTTC
>TRBV2|NA|few|TRBJ1-5
CASRQGSPNQPQHF
TGTGCCAGCAGGCAGGGTTCCCCCAATCAGCCCCAGCATTTT
>TRBV10-1|NA|few|TRBJ1-4
CASSATTNEKLFF
TGCGCCAGCAGTGCCACAACTAATGAAAAACTGTTTTTT
>TRBV6-5|NA|NA|TRBJ1-2
CASSSFWRNYGYTF
TGTGCCAGCAGTTCGTTTTGGAGGAACTATGGCTACACCTTC
>TRBV5-1|TRBD2|NA|TRBJ2-5
CASSSTVAGGETQYF
TGCGCCAGCAGCTCGACTGTAGCGGGAGGAGAGACCCAGTACTTC
>TRBV19|NA|NA|TRBJ2-1
CASSRTIIPYNEQFF
TGTGCCAGTAGTAGGACGATAATCCCCTACAATGAGCAGTTCTTC
>TRBV5-1|NA|NA|TRBJ2-7
CASSLGWDSYEQYF
TGCGCCAGCAGCCTTGGATGGGACTCCTACGAGCAGTACTTC
>TRBV29-1|NA|many|TRBJ2-2
CSVHHGTNTGELFF
TGCAGCGTTCACCACGGGACGAACACCGGGGAGCTGTTTTTT
>TRBV11-2|TRBD1|NA|TRBJ2-7
CASSLAVGQGYEQYF
TGTGCCAGCAGCTTAGCAGTGGGACAGGGGTACGAGCAGTACTTC
>TRBV20-1|TRBD1|NA|TRBJ1-3
CSAPDGQGANTIYF
TGCAGTGCTCCAGACGGACAGGGGGCGAACACCATATATTTT
>TRBV28|NA|NA|TRBJ1-1
CASSSLGPPEAFF
TGTGCCAGCAGCTCACTCGGGCCCCCTGAAGCTTTCTTT
>TRBV28|NA|few|TRBJ1-2
CASSLNGISGRDGYTF
TGTGCCAGCAGTTTGAATGGGATTAGCGGTCGAGACGGCTACACCTTC
>TRBV7-2|NA|NA|TRBJ2-3
CASSLALSDTQYF
TGTGCCAGCAGCTTAGCTCTCTCAGATACGCAGTATTTT
>TRBV5-4|NA|NA|TRBJ2-7
CASSLTGSGYEQYF
TGTGCCAGCAGCTTGACAGGGAGCGGGTACGAGCAGTACTTC
>TRBV3-1|NA|NA|TRBJ2-1
CASSYGQTTYNEQFF
TGTGCCAGCAGCTACGGACAAACGACCTACAATGAGCAGTTCTTC
>TRBV25-1|NA|few|TRBJ2-7
CASSGHRVRRDEQYF
TGTGCCAGCAGTGGTCACAGGGTGCGGAGGGACGAGCAGTACTTC
>TRBV4-1|NA|NA|TRBJ2-7
CASSPPRSSSYEQYF
TGCGCCAGCAGCCCCCCCCGAAGCAGCTCCTACGAGCAGTACTTC
>TRBV16|NA|NA|TRBJ2-7
CASSPPSGEQYF
TGTGCCAGCAGCCCCCCGTCAGGGGAGCAGTACTTC